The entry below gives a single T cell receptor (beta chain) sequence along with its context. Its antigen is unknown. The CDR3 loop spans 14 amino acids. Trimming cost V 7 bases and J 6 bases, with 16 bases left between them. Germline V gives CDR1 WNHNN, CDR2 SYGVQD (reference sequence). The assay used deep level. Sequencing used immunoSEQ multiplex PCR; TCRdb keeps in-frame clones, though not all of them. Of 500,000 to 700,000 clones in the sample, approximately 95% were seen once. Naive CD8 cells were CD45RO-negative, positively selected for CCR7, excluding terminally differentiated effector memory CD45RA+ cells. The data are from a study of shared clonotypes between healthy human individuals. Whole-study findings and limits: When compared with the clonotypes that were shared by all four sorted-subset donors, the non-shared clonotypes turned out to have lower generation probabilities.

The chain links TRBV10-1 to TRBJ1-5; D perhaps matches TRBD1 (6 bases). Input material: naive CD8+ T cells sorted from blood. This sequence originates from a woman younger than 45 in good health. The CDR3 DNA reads TGCGCCAGCATTAACGACAGGCGTCTTCAGCCCCAGCATTTT. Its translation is CASINDRRLQPQHF.